These 21 T cell receptor beta chains were all obtained from the same sample, sequenced in a study of PD-1 blockade in classical Hodgkin lymphoma. Relapse was seen in all patients after autologous stem cell transplantation, and brentuximab vedotin exposure was variable. Sequenced by immunoSEQ multiplex PCR; TCRdb stores in-frame clones only, minus some. This table has more than 140,000 clones, under 85% appearing once. The material was peripheral blood mononuclear cells (PBMCs), obtained before the second cycle of nivolumab. The receptors were sampled from a human donor with classical Hodgkin lymphoma.

J is TRBJ2-1 and V is TRBV18; TRBD1 aligns across 12 bases. Germline lookup yields CDR1 KGHSH and CDR2 LQKENI. CDR3 length: 17 amino acids. Trimming took 2 bases from V and 7 from J; bases not matched to a gene: 9. The CDR3 sequence is CASSPRSRDRGRNEQFF. The CDR3 DNA reads as TGTGCCAGCTCACCAAGGAGCCGGGACAGGGGGCGGAATGAGCAGTTCTTC.

The chain is built from TRBV7-9 and TRBJ2-7, with TRBD1 identical over 8 bases. Germline V gene data show CDR1 as SEHNR and CDR2 as FQNEAQ (reference sequence). The CDR3 runs 14 residues. V dropped 4 bases and J dropped 3; count of bases not matched to a gene: 5. CDR3 sequence (DNA): TGTGCCAGCAGCTCCGACAGGGGTAACTACGAGCAGTACTTC. Amino acids: CASSSDRGNYEQYF.

The chain has TRBV7-6 and TRBJ2-1, with 13 bases that match TRBD2. The CDR3 has 14 amino acids. V shed 4 bases, J shed 9 bases, and the junction held 3 bases outside the gene matches. Looked up from germline, CDR1 is SGHVS and CDR2 is FNYEAQ. The CDR3 region is CASSSRTSGSEQFF. As DNA, the CDR3 is TGTGCCAGCAGCTCCCGGACTAGCGGGAGTGAGCAGTTCTTC.

Of note for this clone: Other DNA sequences in the same sample also yield this CDR3. The chain links TRBV19 to TRBJ1-2; 9 bases map to TRBD1. CDR1 LNHDA and CDR2 SQIVND come from the germline V gene (reference sequence). The CDR3 extends over 15 amino acids. V shed 3 bases, J shed 4 bases, and the junction held 6 bases outside the gene matches. The CDR3 is CASSIPGQGSYGYTF. The DNA for the CDR3 is TGTGCCAGTAGTATTCCGGGACAGGGCAGCTATGGCTACACCTTC. The full variable domain, completed using reference TRBV19 and TRBJ1-2, is DGGITQSPKYLFRKEGQNVTLSCEQNLNHDAMYWYRQDPGQGLRLIYYSQIVNDFQKGDIAEGYSVSREKKESFPLTVTSAQKNPTAFYLCASSIPGQGSYGYTFGSGTRLTVV.

The chain links TRBV5-4 to TRBJ2-3, with 11 bases matching TRBD2. The germline CDR1 and CDR2 sequences are SGHNT and YYREEE (reference sequence). Trimming cost V 2 bases and J 2 bases; bases outside gene matches: 7. The CDR3 is 17 amino acids. The CDR3 protein is CASSFGTSGPVTDTQYF. CDR3 DNA sequence: TGTGCCAGCAGCTTCGGGACTAGCGGACCCGTCACAGATACGCAGTATTTT.

This rearrangement joins TRBV4-2 to TRBJ1-3; D not resolved. Trimming took 1 base from V and 0 from J, leaving 10 bases between them. The CDR3 runs 16 residues. Germline V CDR1 and CDR2: LGHNA, YNFKEQ. CDR3 in amino acids: CASSQAGSDSGNTIYF. The CDR3 DNA follows: TGTGCCAGCAGCCAAGCGGGGTCAGACTCTGGAAACACCATATATTTT.

The chain uses TRBV6-4 and TRBJ2-3; D is perhaps TRBD2 (5 bases). Trimming took 7 bases from V and 0 from J, leaving 14 bases between them. CDR1 and CDR2 (germline): MRHNA, SNTAGT. The CDR3 spans 15 residues. The chain's CDR3 is CASKFSGTSTDTQYF. The CDR3, as DNA: TGTGCCAGCAAATTCAGCGGAACTAGCACAGATACGCAGTATTTT.

The chain joins TRBV5-1 to TRBJ2-5; D ambiguous. Trimming stripped 4 bases from V and 1 base from J, with 11 bases between. In germline, CDR1 is SGHRS, CDR2 YFSETQ. This CDR3 has 14 amino acids. CDR3 in amino acids: CASSPPSTQETQYF. The CDR3 region has the DNA TGCGCCAGCAGCCCGCCCAGCACCCAAGAGACCCAGTACTTC.

This rearrangement joins TRBV4-3 to TRBJ2-7; perhaps TRBD2 as D (6 bases). Trimming pared 1 base from V and 2 bases from J, leaving 12 bases between. The CDR3 extends over 15 amino acids. The V gene's germline CDR1 is LGHNA and CDR2 YSLEER. The CDR3 coding sequence is TGCGCCAGCAGCCAAGTCGCGGGACCGCCCTACGAGCAGTACTTC. This sequence encodes CASSQVAGPPYEQYF.

The chain has TRBV4-2 and TRBJ1-4; the D gene is possibly TRBD1 (5 bases). V shed 0 bases and J shed 3 bases, with 11 bases lying between them. Germline loops: CDR1 LGHNA, CDR2 YNFKEQ. The CDR3 loop spans 16 amino acids. The CDR3 region is CASSQEGGGPNEKLFF. The CDR3 coding sequence is TGTGCCAGCAGCCAAGAGGGGGGGGGTCCTAATGAAAAACTGTTTTTT.

This clone appeared once. This sequence joins TRBV6-5 and TRBJ2-1; D is unresolved. Germline loops: CDR1 MNHEY, CDR2 SVGAGI. The CDR3 is made up of 13 amino acids. V gave up 7 bases and J gave up 7 bases, with 14 bases separating them. The CDR3 sequence is CASKVGQANEQFF. The CDR3 DNA follows: TGTGCCAGCAAAGTCGGGCAGGCGAATGAGCAGTTCTTC.

This clone was found a few times. V is TRBV5-6 and J is TRBJ2-3; D gene uncertain. Trimming took 0 bases from V and 3 from J, leaving 14 bases between them. There are 16 residues in the CDR3. Per germline, CDR1 SGHDT and CDR2 YYEEEE. Written as DNA, the CDR3 is TGTGCCAGCAGCTTGGCCATAGGTTTCAGAACAGATACGCAGTATTTT. Translated, it gives CASSLAIGFRTDTQYF.

This clone has more than one count but fewer than ten. The chain links TRBV10-3 to TRBJ1-5, with D perhaps matching TRBD1 (5 bases). Per the germline V gene, CDR1 is ENHRY and CDR2 is SYGVKD. The CDR3 spans 12 residues. V was trimmed by 10 bases and J by 4 bases, leaving 11 bases between them. The CDR3 spells CATAGGNQPQHF. The CDR3 DNA reads TGTGCCACCGCGGGGGGGAATCAGCCCCAGCATTTT.

CDR3 bases: TGTGCCAGCAGTTCTACCGTGGCCACCGGGGAGCTGTTTTTT. This sequence encodes CASSSTVATGELFF. This sequence joins TRBV6-5 and TRBJ2-2; D is unclear. The CDR3 sequence is 14 residues long. The V gene's germline CDR1 is MNHEY and CDR2 SVGAGI. Between the trimmed V and J ends, which lost 4 bases and 4 bases, there was a span of 10 bases.

This clone was seen only once. The V and J genes are TRBV15 and TRBJ1-5; 8 bases are shared with TRBD1. Per the germline V gene, CDR1 is LNHNV and CDR2 is YYDKDF (reference sequence). The CDR3 is 22 residues long. J gave up 9 bases and V 1 base, and 29 bases lay outside the gene matches. As DNA, the CDR3 is TGTGCCACCAGCAGAGGCGGGGGTGGGGCAGGGGGCCCCCAGCGAGACCGGGGGCCCCAGCATTTT. This gives the protein CATSRGGGGAGGPQRDRGPQHF.

The CDR3 loop reads CASSWPGTRRAQNTEAFF. The CDR3 region has the DNA TGTGCCAGCAGCTGGCCCGGGACAAGACGGGCACAAAACACTGAAGCTTTCTTT. V gene TRBV11-2 combines with J gene TRBJ1-1, with TRBD1 as a possible D gene (6 bases). CDR1 and CDR2 (germline): SGHAT, FQNNGV. The CDR3 covers 18 residues. Trimming took 4 bases from V and 2 from J, leaving 23 bases between them.

The gene calls are TRBV7-6 and TRBJ2-1; 12 bases are a match to TRBD2. The ends lost 5 bases at V and 6 bases at J; junction bases unmatched: 8. The CDR3 has 16 amino acids. CDR1 and CDR2 (germline): SGHVS, FNYEAQ. The CDR3 nucleotides read TGTGCCAGCAGCCGACTAGCGGGAGAACATAGCAATGAGCAGTTCTTC. Amino acids: CASSRLAGEHSNEQFF.

The genes are TRBV4-1 and TRBJ2-3, with 14 bases that match TRBD2. This CDR3 has 17 residues. Germline V gene data show CDR1 as MGHRA and CDR2 as YSYEKL. The junction had 2 bases not matched to a gene; V was cut back by 1 base and J by 2 bases. The CDR3 bases are TGCGCCAGCAGCCAAGCGACTAGCGGGGGGGCCACAGATACGCAGTATTTT. Protein product: CASSQATSGGATDTQYF.

V is TRBV7-6 and J is TRBJ2-3, with D perhaps TRBD2 (7 bases). The CDR3 is 15 amino acids. V lost 5 bases and J lost 3, with 15 bases in between. Germline V gene data show CDR1 as SGHVS and CDR2 as FNYEAQ. DNA of the CDR3: TGTGCCAGCAGCCCTACCGGGGGGCCGACAGATACGCAGTATTTT. Its protein is CASSPTGGPTDTQYF.

The gene calls are TRBV30 and TRBJ1-3; no clear D gene. V lost 0 bases, J lost 0 bases, and 12 bases lay in between. Germline V gene lookup returns CDR1 GTSNPN and CDR2 SVGIG (reference sequence). The CDR3 spans 16 residues. The CDR3 here is CAWSVSRVFSGNTIYF. The CDR3 DNA reads as TGTGCCTGGAGTGTATCGCGGGTCTTCTCTGGAAACACCATATATTTT.

In nucleotides, the CDR3 is TGTGCCAGCAGTCTGTACGGGATAGCCCTTTCACCCCTCCACTTT. Translated: CASSLYGIALSPLHF. The chain employs TRBV28 and TRBJ1-6; D not resolved. Trimming took off 5 bases at V and 9 bases at J, with 17 bases between the two ends. CDR1 is MDHEN and CDR2 is SYDVKM in the germline V gene. The CDR3 is 15 residues long.